This TCR beta chain was retrieved from a study of CD8 T cells in ankylosing spondylitis. Study-wide results and caveats: The clones that were linked to disease were reported to be significantly enriched in matched synovial fluid samples from ankylosing spondylitis patients. One TCR beta motif, made up of several highly homologous variants, appeared characteristic of ankylosing spondylitis blood.

Each CDR3 protein gets one entry after TCRdb re-called the 5' RACE reads with MiXCR. The sample consists of 650,000 to 800,000 distinct CDR3 sequences, around 17% of them appearing once. This clonotype was counted many times. The antigen remains unidentified. CDR1 MDHEN and CDR2 SYDVKM come from the germline V gene. This CDR3 comprises 15 residues. The J segment lost 2 bases and the V segment lost 2 bases, leaving 3 bases of the junction unmatched. Sequenced: blood, either unsorted or a sorted T cell fraction (not recorded which). The clonotype originates from a male donor with ankylosing spondylitis. The chain combines TRBV28 with TRBJ1-5; 7 bases map to TRBD1. The CDR3 is CASSLTGARNQPQHF. As DNA, the CDR3 is TGTGCCAGCAGTTTAACAGGGGCCCGCAATCAGCCCCAGCATTTT.